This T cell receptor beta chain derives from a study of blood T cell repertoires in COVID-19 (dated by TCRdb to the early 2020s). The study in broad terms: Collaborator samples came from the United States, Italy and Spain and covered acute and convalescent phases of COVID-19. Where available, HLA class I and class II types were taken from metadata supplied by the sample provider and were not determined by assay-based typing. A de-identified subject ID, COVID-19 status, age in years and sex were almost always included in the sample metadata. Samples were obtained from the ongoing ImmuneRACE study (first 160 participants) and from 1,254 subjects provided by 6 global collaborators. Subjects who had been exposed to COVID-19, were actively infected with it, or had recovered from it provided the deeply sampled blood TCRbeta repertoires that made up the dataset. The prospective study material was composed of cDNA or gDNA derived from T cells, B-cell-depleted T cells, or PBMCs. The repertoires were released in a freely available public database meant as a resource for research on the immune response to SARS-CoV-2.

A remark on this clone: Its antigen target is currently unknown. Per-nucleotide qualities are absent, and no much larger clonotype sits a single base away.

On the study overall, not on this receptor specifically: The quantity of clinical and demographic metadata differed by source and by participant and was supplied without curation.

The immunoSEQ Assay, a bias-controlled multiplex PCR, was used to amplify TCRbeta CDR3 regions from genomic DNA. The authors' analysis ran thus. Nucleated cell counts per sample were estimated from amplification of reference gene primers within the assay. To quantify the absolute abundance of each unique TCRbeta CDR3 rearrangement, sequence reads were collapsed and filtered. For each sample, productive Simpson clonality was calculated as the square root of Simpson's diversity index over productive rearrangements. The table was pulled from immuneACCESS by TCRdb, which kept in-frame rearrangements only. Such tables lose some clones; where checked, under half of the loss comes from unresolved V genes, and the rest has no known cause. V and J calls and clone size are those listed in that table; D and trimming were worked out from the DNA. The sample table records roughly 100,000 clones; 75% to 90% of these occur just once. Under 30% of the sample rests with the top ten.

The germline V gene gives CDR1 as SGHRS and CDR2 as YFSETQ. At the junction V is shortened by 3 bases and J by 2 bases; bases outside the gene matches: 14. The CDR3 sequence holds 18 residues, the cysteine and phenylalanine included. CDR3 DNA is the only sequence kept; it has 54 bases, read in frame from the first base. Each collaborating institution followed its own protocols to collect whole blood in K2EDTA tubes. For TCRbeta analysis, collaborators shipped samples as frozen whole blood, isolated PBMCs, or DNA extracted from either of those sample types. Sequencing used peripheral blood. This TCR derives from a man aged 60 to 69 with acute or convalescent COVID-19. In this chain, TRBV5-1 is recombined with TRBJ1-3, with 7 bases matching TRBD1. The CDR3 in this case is CASSWGSRGTEAGNTIYF. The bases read TGCGCCAGCAGCTGGGGGTCTAGAGGGACAGAGGCTGGAAACACCATATATTTT.